The next 20 T cell receptor beta chains were all read from a single sample in a study of T cells after yellow fever vaccination. TCRdb called the 5' RACE reads again in MiXCR, with one record for every CDR3 protein. The table shows roughly 320,000 distinct CDR3 sequences, with around 10% occurring only once. This material consisted of CD4+ T cells sorted from PBMCs, taken 45 days after the yellow fever booster vaccination. These receptors originate from a man aged 18 to 30 who received the YFV17D yellow fever vaccine.

This clonotype has more than one count but fewer than ten. J is TRBJ2-3 and V is TRBV4-3; no firm D call. Trimming stripped 0 bases from V and 8 bases from J, with 12 bases between. The CDR3 is 14 amino acids. In germline, CDR1 is LGHNA, CDR2 YSLEER. CDR3 sequence: CASSQERLGLTQYF. CDR3 DNA sequence: TGCGCCAGCAGCCAAGAGCGGCTCGGTCTTACGCAGTATTTT.

A few counts support this clonotype. This sequence joins TRBV20-1 and TRBJ2-7; D assignment may be TRBD1 or TRBD2 (6 bases each). The CDR3 loop spans 14 amino acids. CDR1 is DFQATT and CDR2 is SNEGSKA in the germline V gene (reference sequence). V lost 0 bases to trimming and J lost 7 bases, with 16 bases between them. CDR3 region: CSARDPEGGVEQYF. CDR3 coding DNA: TGCAGTGCTAGAGATCCTGAGGGGGGCGTAGAGCAGTACTTC.

The chain is built from TRBV9 and TRBJ2-2; D perhaps matches TRBD1 (7 bases). Germline-derived CDR1 and CDR2 are SGDLS and YYNGEE. The CDR3 is 17 residues long. V was trimmed by 3 bases and J by 6 bases, leaving 21 bases between them. In DNA form, the CDR3 reads TGTGCCAGCAGCGGGGCGGGACAGCGTCTGGTATCCGGGGAGCTGTTTTTT. Translating it yields CASSGAGQRLVSGELFF.

J is TRBJ2-3 and V is TRBV7-3; D is unclear. The CDR3 is 14 residues long. CDR1 is SGHTA, CDR2 FQGTGA, per germline. V lost 5 bases, J lost 0 bases, and 9 bases lay in between. CDR3 in amino acids: CASSHQNSTDTQYF. CDR3 coding DNA: TGTGCCAGCAGCCACCAAAATAGCACAGATACGCAGTATTTT.

This clonotype was observed a handful of times. The V gene is TRBV5-6, the J gene TRBJ1-2; D is ambiguous. Germline V CDR1 and CDR2: SGHDT, YYEEEE. V was pared by 2 bases and J by 2 bases, with 16 bases between. The CDR3 is made up of 16 amino acids. CDR3 loop: CASSFHPYLENYGYTF. DNA for the CDR3: TGTGCCAGCAGCTTTCACCCCTACCTGGAGAACTATGGCTACACCTTC.

This clonotype was recorded many times. Here the CDR3 DNA reads TGCGCCAGCAAAGCGGGGGAACCAGATACGCAGTATTTT. Protein product: CASKAGEPDTQYF. V gene TRBV10-2 combines with J gene TRBJ2-3; TRBD2 matches at 8 bases. Trimming took 7 bases from V and 4 from J; bases not matched to a gene: 4. There are 13 residues in the CDR3. Germline lookup yields CDR1 WSHSY and CDR2 SAAADI.

The chain couples TRBV5-1 to TRBJ2-5; 7 bases map to TRBD2. Per the germline V gene, CDR1 is SGHRS and CDR2 is YFSETQ. This CDR3 region has 15 residues. V was clipped by 4 bases and J by 2 bases; unmatched bases: 8. CDR3 in DNA: TGCGCCAGCAGCCCGGGGGGTAGCGGGCAAGAGACCCAGTACTTC. Amino acids: CASSPGGSGQETQYF.

This clonotype was observed a handful of times. The V and J genes are TRBV10-3 and TRBJ2-3; tentatively, D is TRBD2 (6 bases). Germline V gives CDR1 ENHRY, CDR2 SYGVKD. The CDR3 loop spans 15 amino acids. Trimming cost V 4 bases and J 4 bases, with 15 bases left between them. The CDR3 sequence: CAISASPGGADTQYF. The DNA for the CDR3 is TGTGCCATCAGTGCGTCACCCGGGGGTGCAGATACGCAGTATTTT.

Many counts were recorded for this clonotype. This chain uses TRBV18 with TRBJ2-4; weak D call: TRBD2 (5 bases). Per the germline V gene, CDR1 is KGHSH and CDR2 is LQKENI. The V end lost 3 bases, the J end lost 9 bases, and 12 bases lay between the germline ends. The CDR3 length is 13 residues. CDR3 sequence reads: CASSPAEESIQYF. DNA of the CDR3: TGTGCCAGCTCACCGGCGGAGGAAAGCATTCAGTACTTC.

J is TRBJ1-6 and V is TRBV25-1; D remains unclear. The V and J ends lost 6 bases and 8 bases respectively, with 11 bases between them. CDR3 size: 13 residues. CDR1 is MGHDK, CDR2 SYGVNS, per germline. The CDR3 reads CASRRGTDSPLHF. Here the CDR3 DNA reads TGTGCCAGCAGGCGAGGCACTGATTCACCCCTCCACTTT.

The chain couples TRBV20-1 to TRBJ2-5; possibly TRBD1 or TRBD2 for D (6 bases each). The germline V gene encodes CDR1 DFQATT and CDR2 SNEGSKA (reference sequence). The CDR3 consists of 15 residues. V lost 0 bases, J lost 1 base, and 12 bases lay in between. The CDR3 DNA follows: TGCAGTGCTAGAGATCCGAGGGGGGTCCAAGAGACCCAGTACTTC. Its translation is CSARDPRGVQETQYF.

The chain carries TRBV11-2 and TRBJ1-1, with D perhaps matching TRBD1 (5 bases). CDR1 SGHAT and CDR2 FQNNGV come from the germline V gene. CDR3 length: 14 amino acids. V lost 6 bases and J lost 1, with 12 bases in between. The CDR3 loop is CASRRLGGNTEAFF. The CDR3 DNA follows: TGTGCCAGCAGGCGCCTCGGGGGGAACACTGAAGCTTTCTTT.

The genes are TRBV20-1 and TRBJ2-1; perhaps TRBD2 as D (6 bases). The CDR3 covers 15 residues. V was shortened by 2 bases and J by 0 bases, with 11 bases between the two germline ends. The germline V gene has CDR1 DFQATT and CDR2 SNEGSKA (reference sequence). CDR3 protein: CSARSRLDSYNEQFF. The DNA of the CDR3 is TGCAGTGCTAGAAGCCGACTAGACTCCTACAATGAGCAGTTCTTC.

The chain is built from TRBV7-2 and TRBJ1-1; D possibly corresponds to TRBD1 (6 bases). This CDR3 is built from 15 residues. Germline V gene sequence: CDR1 SGHTA, CDR2 FQGNSA. The V end lost 3 bases, the J end lost 5 bases, and 16 bases lay between the germline ends. Here the CDR3 DNA reads TGTGCCAGCAGCTTTAGGCTGGGGGCTGGGACTGAAGCTTTCTTT. Translated, it gives CASSFRLGAGTEAFF.

The V call is TRBV7-9, the J call TRBJ2-5; possibly TRBD1 for D (5 bases). Germline assignment: CDR1 SEHNR and CDR2 FQNEAQ (reference sequence). V was trimmed by 4 bases and J by 4 bases, leaving 16 bases between them. The CDR3 contains 15 residues. As DNA, the CDR3 is TGTGCCAGCAGCTCCCGTCTTGCAAGGGGAGAGACCCAGTACTTC. It translates to CASSSRLARGETQYF.

In this sample, this clonotype turned up many times. The chain combines TRBV4-1 with TRBJ2-7, with 8 bases identical to TRBD1. With V trimmed by 4 bases and J by 2 bases, 1 base remained unmatched. The germline V gene encodes CDR1 MGHRA and CDR2 YSYEKL. CDR3 length: 13 amino acids. The CDR3 loop is CASSPQGAYEQYF. The DNA of the CDR3 is TGCGCCAGCAGCCCACAGGGGGCCTACGAGCAGTACTTC.

The CDR3 sequence: CASLRRSRRGLKDTQYF. In DNA form, the CDR3 reads TGTGCCAGCCTCCGGCGCAGTAGGAGGGGCCTAAAAGATACGCAGTATTTT. The V gene is TRBV6-6, the J gene TRBJ2-3, with a weak D call TRBD2 (6 bases). CDR3 length equals 17 residues. Germline V gene data show CDR1 as MNHNY and CDR2 as SVGAGI (reference sequence). The V gene lost 8 bases and the J gene lost 5 bases, with 26 bases spanning the gap.

This clonotype occurred a few times. At one end the junction does not follow the germline gene, possibly because of a read error. J is TRBJ1-5 and V is TRBV3-1; 12 bases fit TRBD1. The CDR3 is 15 residues long. Germline V gene lookup returns CDR1 LGHDT and CDR2 YNNKEL (reference sequence). The CDR3, as DNA: TGTGCCAGCAGTCAAGGGACAGGGGGCGATCAGCCCCAGCATTTT. It encodes CASSQGTGGDQPQHF.

In this sample, this clonotype turned up a few times. This chain links TRBV4-3 with TRBJ1-6; 7 bases fit TRBD1. Germline V gene sequence: CDR1 LGHNA, CDR2 YSLEER. The CDR3 is 15 amino acids. Losses at the gene ends were 4 bases for V and 5 bases for J; bases not matched to a gene: 5. The CDR3 here is CASSPHQGDNSPLHF. CDR3 bases: TGCGCCAGCAGCCCTCATCAGGGGGATAATTCACCCCTCCACTTT.

This clonotype was recorded at least ten times. This chain joins TRBV18 and TRBJ2-1, with 11 bases identical to TRBD2. CDR1 is KGHSH, CDR2 LQKENI, per germline. The CDR3 length is 13 residues. J gave up 9 bases and V 4 bases, and 2 bases lay outside the gene matches. CDR3 bases: TGTGCCAGCTCACAAACTAGCGGGGGTGAGCAGTTCTTC. Its translation: CASSQTSGGEQFF.